These T cell receptor beta chains were read from a single sample in a study of blood T cell repertoires in COVID-19. The table came from immunoSEQ multiplex PCR; TCRdb's copy has only in-frame clones and leaves some out. Found here are roughly 140,000 clones, about 86% of them singletons; the top ten hold around 7.8%. The material sequenced was PBMCs or T cells enriched from blood (not recorded which). The receptors derive from a middle-aged man who had recovered from COVID-19. CDR3s leave out the opening cysteine and the closing phenylalanine or tryptophan. D genes are given only for firm matches.

v_gene,j_gene,d_gene,CDR3aa
TRBV7-9,TRBJ1-5,-,ASSLGTLTSNQPQH
TRBV3-1/TRBV3-2,TRBJ2-7,-,ASSRQVYEQY
TRBV6-5,TRBJ2-1,TRBD1,ASNRDRGRDEQF
TRBV4-1,TRBJ1-1,-,ASSQVVRVTEAF
TRBV3-1/TRBV3-2,TRBJ1-1,-,ASSPPGRATTEAF
TRBV6-1,TRBJ1-2,-,ASSEGRGRTPNYGYT
TRBV30,TRBJ1-5,TRBD1,AWSLHGDRRQPQH
TRBV4-3,TRBJ2-1,TRBD2,ASSPETTSGGLNEQF
TRBV5-1,TRBJ2-5,TRBD1,ASSIGQGGVQETQY
TRBV7-2,TRBJ1-5,-,ASSLSINQPQH
TRBV7-3,TRBJ2-1,TRBD2,ASSLSSGGSYNEQF
TRBV7-3,TRBJ2-2,TRBD1,ASSDRQGVTGELF
TRBV6-5,TRBJ1-6,-,ASSYSNSSPLH
TRBV12-3/TRBV12-4,TRBJ1-2,-,ASRTGLRGYT
TRBV25-1,TRBJ1-2,-,ASMGNGGRYT
TRBV6-6,TRBJ1-2,-,ASTTRGLGYGYT
TRBV23-1,TRBJ2-2,TRBD2,ASSQSKRGGSSPYLGELF
TRBV7-2,TRBJ1-5,-,ASSSSSQEGQPQH
TRBV4-1,TRBJ1-1,-,ASSPLRGQNTEAF
TRBV5-6,TRBJ1-3,-,ASSLGQTSGNTIY
TRBV5-1,TRBJ2-5,-,ASSLVDSQETQY
TRBV11-2,TRBJ1-3,-,ASSFQGLSGNTIY
TRBV5-1,TRBJ1-1,TRBD1,ASSPGDSWNTEAF
TRBV5-5,TRBJ2-7,-,ASSLLLYEQY
TRBV25-1,TRBJ1-1,-,ASSEHGGPNTEAF
TRBV9,TRBJ1-4,-,ASSGTGSGEKLF
TRBV6-2/TRBV6-3,TRBJ1-5,TRBD1,ASSYRPFHRGSNQPQH
TRBV6-5,TRBJ1-4,-,ASSRTILEKLF
TRBV2,TRBJ1-2,-,ASSPGPTPYGYT
TRBV3-1/TRBV3-2,TRBJ1-6,-,ASWGGDSPLH
TRBV7-3,TRBJ2-3,-,ASSAGVVTDTQY
TRBV7-9,TRBJ2-7,-,ASSLTESSYEQY
TRBV13,TRBJ2-2,TRBD2,ASKLAGTNTGELF
TRBV5-1,TRBJ1-5,-,ASSPGDNQPQH
TRBV5-4,TRBJ2-5,TRBD2,ASSKGTSGGVQETQY
TRBV5-1,TRBJ1-2,TRBD1,ASSLQGQGYGYT
TRBV19,TRBJ2-2,TRBD1,ASRDRVTGELF
TRBV7-9,TRBJ2-7,TRBD1,ASSYDRGPYEQY
TRBV6-5,TRBJ2-3,-,ASSYHERDTQY
TRBV7-2,TRBJ2-6,-,ASSLNGGNPGANVLT
TRBV10-3,TRBJ1-4,TRBD1,ATGVGQGNEKLF
TRBV9,TRBJ2-5,TRBD1,ASSVRQGNGETQY
TRBV4-1,TRBJ1-3,-,ASSQDLAAPSGNTIY
TRBV2,TRBJ2-3,TRBD2,ASSEQGLAGTDTQY
TRBV7-9,TRBJ2-7,TRBD2,ASSYLTSGSYEQY
TRBV3-1/TRBV3-2,TRBJ1-6,-,ASSWSSYNSPLH
TRBV7-8,TRBJ2-5,TRBD1,ASSPTDRGRETQY
TRBV6-5,TRBJ2-7,-,ASSSLESYEQY
TRBV14,TRBJ1-2,TRBD1,ASSSRTGLNYGYT
TRBV9,TRBJ1-2,TRBD1,ASSVGRDRVYGYT
TRBV19,TRBJ2-3,-,ASTTSGGLTDTQY
TRBV9,TRBJ2-7,TRBD2,ASSVGGSSEQY
TRBV4-2,TRBJ1-1,-,ASSQDGGNTEAF
TRBV27,TRBJ1-6,-,ASSLTPSSYNSPLH